One and the same sample provided the 29 T cell receptor beta chains below, sequenced in a study of blood T cell repertoires in COVID-19. Measured with immunoSEQ multiplex PCR; TCRdb has only the in-frame clones, and not every one. The sample carries around 150,000 clones, nearly 80% recorded once. Sequencing was performed on PBMCs or T cells enriched from blood (not recorded which). The receptors were gathered from a woman aged 50 to 60 who had recovered from COVID-19.

CDR3 sequence: CASLGQGLSNTGELFF. The DNA for the CDR3 is TGCGCCAGCCTTGGACAGGGCCTATCGAACACCGGGGAGCTGTTTTTT. J is TRBJ2-2 and V is TRBV10-2; 8 nucleotides align to TRBD1. V was clipped by 8 bases and J by 0 bases; unmatched bases: 8. The length of the CDR3 is 16 residues. CDR1 is WSHSY and CDR2 is SAAADI in the germline V gene.

J is TRBJ2-1 and V is TRBV11-3; TRBD2 agrees at 12 bases. Trimming cost V 3 bases and J 7 bases; bases outside gene matches: 4. The CDR3 covers 15 residues. Germline V gives CDR1 SGHNT, CDR2 YENEEA. The DNA for the CDR3 is TGTGCCAGCAGCTTGACTAGCGGGAGTTCGAATGAGCAGTTCTTC. This sequence encodes CASSLTSGSSNEQFF.

This chain joins TRBV5-4 and TRBJ1-2; 10 bases map to TRBD1. The germline gives CDR1 SGHNT, CDR2 YYREEE (reference sequence). J was trimmed by 4 bases and V by 4 bases; bases with no gene match: 7. The CDR3 loop spans 15 amino acids. CDR3 nucleotide sequence: TGTGCCAGCAGCAAGGGACAGGGGACGGGCTATGGCTACACCTTC. Translation gives CASSKGQGTGYGYTF.

The chain joins TRBV10-2 to TRBJ1-2; 9 bases are a match to TRBD1. The J segment lost 6 bases and the V segment lost 10 bases, leaving 9 bases of the junction unmatched. The CDR3 spans 13 residues. Looked up from germline, CDR1 is WSHSY and CDR2 is SAAADI. CDR3 in amino acids: CATWTGVLDGYTF. Here the CDR3 DNA reads TGCGCCACCTGGACAGGGGTTTTAGATGGCTACACCTTC.

The DNA for the CDR3 is TGTGCCTGCGCCCAGGGGTTCGGACTAGCCGGCAATGAGCAGTTCTTC. It translates to CACAQGFGLAGNEQFF. The chain couples TRBV27 to TRBJ2-1; 8 bases fit TRBD2. The CDR3 spans 16 residues. CDR1 and CDR2 from the germline V gene are MNHEY and SMNVEV (reference sequence). The V gene end was trimmed by 11 bases and the J gene end by 6 bases; junction bases not matched to a gene: 18.

This rearrangement joins TRBV4-1 to TRBJ2-1; tentative D call: TRBD2 (7 bases). Trimming pared 1 base from V and 5 bases from J, leaving 12 bases between. The CDR3 sequence is 15 residues long. CDR1 is MGHRA and CDR2 is YSYEKL in the germline V gene. CDR3 nucleotides: TGCGCCAGCAGCCAAGGCAGGGGAGGGAACAATGAGCAGTTCTTC. The encoded protein is CASSQGRGGNNEQFF.

This clone was found once. V gene TRBV27 combines with J gene TRBJ2-2; 14 bases are shared with TRBD2. V lost 1 base to trimming and J lost 7 bases; unmatched junction nucleotides: 5. CDR3 length: 17 amino acids. Germline V lookup: CDR1 MNHEY, CDR2 SMNVEV (reference sequence). CDR3 sequence: CASSLWGLAGVVGELFF. The CDR3 coding sequence is TGTGCCAGCAGTTTATGGGGACTAGCGGGAGTAGTCGGGGAGCTGTTTTTT.

The chain employs TRBV3-1 (or the pseudogene TRBV3-2) and TRBJ1-6, with 9 bases aligning to TRBD1. Trimming at V came to 6 bases and at J to 13 bases, leaving 7 bases not matched to a gene. Germline V gives CDR1 LGHDT, CDR2 YNNKEL (reference sequence). The CDR3 runs to 13 residues. The CDR3 nucleotides read TGTGCCAGCAGATCCGGGACAGGGTTGCCCCTCCACTTT. Residues: CASRSGTGLPLHF.

This chain joins TRBV28 and TRBJ2-2, with D hard to call. The CDR3 has 15 amino acids. From germline, CDR1 is MDHEN and CDR2 SYDVKM. Between the trimmed V and J ends, which lost 6 bases and 2 bases, there was a span of 13 bases. DNA of the CDR3: TGTGCCAGCAGCTCATTCCGGTCCAACACCGGGGAGCTGTTTTTT. Protein sequence: CASSSFRSNTGELFF.

The chain carries TRBV13 and TRBJ1-4; 8 bases fit TRBD1. After removal of 7 bases from V and 4 bases from J, the junction contained 8 bases not matched to a gene. This CDR3 spans 15 amino acids. CDR1 is PRHDT and CDR2 is FYEKMQ in the germline V gene (reference sequence). CDR3 in amino acids: CASKLTGDYNEKLFF. The CDR3 coding sequence is TGTGCCAGCAAACTGACAGGGGACTATAATGAAAAACTGTTTTTT.

The chain combines TRBV7-3 with TRBJ1-2; TRBD1 aligns across 8 bases. This CDR3 is 14 amino acids long. The V and J ends lost 2 bases and 4 bases, in that order; junction bases with no gene match: 3. Germline CDR1 SGHTA, CDR2 FQGTGA. Here the CDR3 DNA reads TGTGCCAGCAGCTTATCTGGGACAGGCTATGGCTACACCTTC. Residues: CASSLSGTGYGYTF.

The chain uses TRBV7-2 and TRBJ2-5, with D perhaps TRBD2 (5 bases). CDR1 and CDR2 (germline): SGHTA, FQGNSA. Trimming left V 2 bases short and J 5 bases short, with 15 bases between. This CDR3 is built from 15 residues. In DNA form, the CDR3 reads TGTGCCAGCAGCTTATACGGGGAAGTGGGGGAGACCCAGTACTTC. Its translation: CASSLYGEVGETQYF.

The chain couples TRBV4-1 to TRBJ2-1; 14 nucleotides align to TRBD2. Germline CDR1 and CDR2: MGHRA and YSYEKL. With V trimmed by 0 bases and J by 10 bases, 2 bases remained unmatched. CDR3 length equals 15 residues. CDR3 sequence (DNA): TGCGCCAGCAGCCAAGAAGGGACTAGCGGGAGAGAGCAGTTCTTC. This encodes CASSQEGTSGREQFF.

V usage is TRBV27 and J usage is TRBJ2-1; possibly TRBD2 for D (6 bases). Germline CDR1 is MNHEY and CDR2 is SMNVEV (reference sequence). V dropped 9 bases and J dropped 0 bases, with 9 bases sitting between them. The CDR3 sequence is 13 residues long. This chain's CDR3 is CASWDSSYNEQFF. The DNA of the CDR3 is TGTGCCAGTTGGGACTCCTCCTACAATGAGCAGTTCTTC.

This clone occurred once. This chain uses TRBV6-5 with TRBJ1-1, with 7 bases fitting TRBD1. From germline, CDR1 is MNHEY and CDR2 SVGAGI. This CDR3 is 15 amino acids long. Trimming removed 2 bases from V and 3 bases from J; junction bases left unmatched: 6. CDR3 amino acids: CASSYRGQADTEAFF. CDR3 bases: TGTGCCAGCAGTTACCGAGGACAGGCGGACACTGAAGCTTTCTTT.

CDR3 amino acids: CASSWTGRSSYGYTF. The CDR3 DNA sequence: TGTGCCAGCAGTTGGACAGGCCGCTCGTCTTATGGCTACACCTTC. J is TRBJ1-2 and V is TRBV6-5, with TRBD1 matching over 7 bases. Germline trimming cut 4 bases from V and 5 bases from J; bases unmatched to any gene: 10. This CDR3 comprises 15 residues. CDR1 is MNHEY, CDR2 SVGAGI, per germline.

The chain uses TRBV6-1 and TRBJ2-7; a possible D gene is TRBD1 (5 bases). The germline V gene has CDR1 MNHNS and CDR2 SASEGT. CDR3 length: 14 amino acids. Between the trimmed V and J ends, which lost 1 base and 7 bases, there was a span of 14 bases. CDR3 sequence reads: CASSEGGRVWEQYF. The CDR3 region has the DNA TGTGCCAGCAGTGAAGGGGGCAGGGTATGGGAGCAGTACTTC.

The chain combines TRBV4-2 with TRBJ2-5, with D maybe TRBD1 (5 bases). V was cut by 0 bases and J by 5 bases, with 16 bases left in between. Germline assignment: CDR1 LGHNA and CDR2 YNFKEQ. The CDR3 contains 16 residues. DNA for the CDR3: TGTGCCAGCAGCCAAGATTACCAGGGAACGGGTGAGACCCAGTACTTC. As protein: CASSQDYQGTGETQYF.

This rearrangement joins TRBV4-1 to TRBJ1-2; tentative D call: TRBD1 (5 bases). Per the germline V gene, CDR1 is MGHRA and CDR2 is YSYEKL. Between the trimmed V and J ends, which lost 3 bases and 8 bases, there was a span of 22 bases. The CDR3 runs to 16 residues. As DNA, the CDR3 is TGCGCCAGCAGCCACCTAGGGAGGGAGCGCGCAGGGGGCTACACCTTC. Translated, it gives CASSHLGRERAGGYTF.

The genes are TRBV4-1 and TRBJ2-7; D might be TRBD2 (5 bases). The CDR3 has 16 residues. Germline assignment: CDR1 MGHRA and CDR2 YSYEKL. Trimming shortened V by 0 bases and J by 4 bases, and 16 bases separated the two germline ends. CDR3 sequence reads: CASSQDEGLKSYEQYF. CDR3 DNA: TGCGCCAGCAGCCAAGATGAGGGCCTTAAATCTTACGAGCAGTACTTC.

The chain carries TRBV5-1 and TRBJ1-2; D perhaps matches TRBD1 (5 bases). CDR1 SGHRS and CDR2 YFSETQ come from the germline V gene. The CDR3 is 13 amino acids. Trimming shortened V by 8 bases and J by 3 bases, and 14 bases separated the two germline ends. The CDR3 loop is CASKRGIDYGYTF. Here the CDR3 DNA reads TGCGCCAGTAAAAGGGGAATTGACTATGGCTACACCTTC.

This rearrangement joins TRBV24-1 to TRBJ2-1; TRBD1 aligns across 10 bases. The CDR3 covers 17 residues. The germline CDR1 and CDR2 sequences are KGHDR and SFDVKD. V lost 5 bases to trimming and J lost 0 bases; unmatched junction nucleotides: 6. For the CDR3, the DNA is TGTGCCACCAGTGGTAGGACAGGGGGGAGCTCCTACAATGAGCAGTTCTTC. It encodes CATSGRTGGSSYNEQFF.

The rearrangement links TRBV7-9 to TRBJ2-1; possibly TRBD2 for D (5 bases). The CDR3 is made up of 15 amino acids. V was cut by 3 bases and J by 0 bases, with 9 bases left in between. CDR1 and CDR2 (germline): SEHNR, FQNEAQ (reference sequence). The CDR3 DNA sequence: TGTGCCAGCAGCTTTACTGCGGGCTCCTACAATGAGCAGTTCTTC. Its protein is CASSFTAGSYNEQFF.

This clone is a singleton in its sample. The chain joins TRBV19 to TRBJ2-7, with TRBD2 as a possible D gene (6 bases). V dropped 7 bases and J dropped 2 bases, with 18 bases sitting between them. There are 15 residues in the CDR3. The germline gives CDR1 LNHDA, CDR2 SQIVND (reference sequence). The DNA for the CDR3 is TGTGCCAGTACCGGAAGCGGGCCCAACCCCTACGAGCAGTACTTC. As protein: CASTGSGPNPYEQYF.

The rearrangement uses TRBV19 and TRBJ2-3; TRBD2 might be the D (6 bases). Per the germline V gene, CDR1 is LNHDA and CDR2 is SQIVND (reference sequence). Trimming removed 7 bases from V and 1 base from J, with 9 bases in between. CDR3 length equals 13 residues. The CDR3 region has the DNA TGTGCCAGTATGGCTAGCGGCACAGATACGCAGTATTTT. Its translation is CASMASGTDTQYF.

CDR3 protein: CASTSTGQGLNTEAFF. CDR3 nucleotides: TGTGCCAGCACCTCGACCGGACAGGGGCTTAACACTGAAGCTTTCTTT. The V and J genes are TRBV28 and TRBJ1-1; 9 positions agree with TRBD1. Looked up from germline, CDR1 is MDHEN and CDR2 is SYDVKM. V lost 7 bases to trimming and J lost 2 bases; unmatched junction nucleotides: 11. The CDR3 totals 16 residues.

CDR3 bases: TGTGCCAGCAGCTTAGAAATTCTAGGAGGAGCCAAAAACATTCAGTACTTC. This encodes CASSLEILGGAKNIQYF. The rearrangement links TRBV11-3 to TRBJ2-4, with a tentative D call TRBD2 (5 bases). The CDR3 is 17 amino acids. Per germline, CDR1 SGHNT and CDR2 YENEEA. V lost 0 bases, J lost 0 bases, and 12 bases lay in between. The full variable domain, its missing parts supplied by reference TRBV11-3 and TRBJ2-4, is EAGVVQSPRYKIIEKKQPVAFWCNPISGHNTLYWYLQNLGQGPELLIRYENEEAVDDSQLPKDRFSAERLKGVDSTLKIQPAELGDSAVYLCASSLEILGGAKNIQYFGAGTRLSVL.

This rearrangement joins TRBV30 to TRBJ2-4, with 10 positions matching TRBD1. Trimming at V came to 4 bases and at J to 12 bases, leaving 12 bases not matched to a gene. Germline V gene data show CDR1 as GTSNPN and CDR2 as SVGIG (reference sequence). CDR3 length: 14 amino acids. The CDR3 sequence is CAWIRQGARSGQYF. The CDR3 nucleotides read TGTGCCTGGATTCGACAGGGGGCGAGATCGGGTCAGTACTTC. The variable domain in full, completed from reference TRBV30 and TRBJ2-4, reads SQTIHQWPATLVQPVGSPLSLECTVEGTSNPNLYWYRQAAGRGLQLLFYSVGIGQISSEVPQNLSASRPQDRQFILSSKKLLLSDSGFYLCAWIRQGARSGQYFGAGTRLSVL.

This clone was counted between two and nine times. CDR3 nucleotides: TGTGCTAGTGGTTTGTTCCTACACAGCTCTGGGGCCAACGTCCTGACTTTC. It specifies CASGLFLHSSGANVLTF. This chain uses TRBV12-5 with TRBJ2-6; D is unresolved. This CDR3 spans 17 amino acids. The V gene lost 2 bases and the J gene lost 0 bases, with 11 bases spanning the gap. Germline V gene data show CDR1 as LGHNT and CDR2 as FRNRAP.